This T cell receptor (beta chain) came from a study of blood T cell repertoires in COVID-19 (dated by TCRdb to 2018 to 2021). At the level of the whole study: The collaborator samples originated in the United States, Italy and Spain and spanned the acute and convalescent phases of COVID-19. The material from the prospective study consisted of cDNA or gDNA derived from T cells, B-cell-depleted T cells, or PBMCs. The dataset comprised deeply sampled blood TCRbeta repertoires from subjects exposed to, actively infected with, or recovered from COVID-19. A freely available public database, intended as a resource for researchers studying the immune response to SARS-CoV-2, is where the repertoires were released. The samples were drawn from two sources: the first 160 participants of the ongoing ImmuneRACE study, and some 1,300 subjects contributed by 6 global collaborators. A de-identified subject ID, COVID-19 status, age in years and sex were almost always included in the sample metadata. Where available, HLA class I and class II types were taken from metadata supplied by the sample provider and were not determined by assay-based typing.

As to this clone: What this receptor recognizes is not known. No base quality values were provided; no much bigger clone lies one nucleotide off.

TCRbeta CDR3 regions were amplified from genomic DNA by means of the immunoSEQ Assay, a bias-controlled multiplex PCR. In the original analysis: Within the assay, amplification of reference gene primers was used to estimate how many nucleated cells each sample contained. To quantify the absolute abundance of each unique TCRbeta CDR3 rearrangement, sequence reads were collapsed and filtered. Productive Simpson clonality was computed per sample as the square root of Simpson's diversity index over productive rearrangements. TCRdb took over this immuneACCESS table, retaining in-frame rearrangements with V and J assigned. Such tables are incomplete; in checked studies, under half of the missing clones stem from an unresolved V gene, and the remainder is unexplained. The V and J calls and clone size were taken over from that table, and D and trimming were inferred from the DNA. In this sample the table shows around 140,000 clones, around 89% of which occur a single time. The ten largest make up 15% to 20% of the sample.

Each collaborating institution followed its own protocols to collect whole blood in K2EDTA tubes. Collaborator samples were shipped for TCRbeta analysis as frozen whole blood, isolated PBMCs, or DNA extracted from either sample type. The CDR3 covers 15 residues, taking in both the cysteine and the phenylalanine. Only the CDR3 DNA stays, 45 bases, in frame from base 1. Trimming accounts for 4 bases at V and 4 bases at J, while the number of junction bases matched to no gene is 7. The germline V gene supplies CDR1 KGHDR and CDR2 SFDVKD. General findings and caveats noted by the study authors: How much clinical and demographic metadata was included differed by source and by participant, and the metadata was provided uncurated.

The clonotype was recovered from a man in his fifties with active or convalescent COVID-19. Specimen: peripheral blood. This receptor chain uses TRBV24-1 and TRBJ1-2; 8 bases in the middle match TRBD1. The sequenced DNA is TGTGCCACCAGTGACCGGACAGGGTTCCCCTATGGCTACACCTTC. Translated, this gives CATSDRTGFPYGYTF.